This record concerns one T cell receptor (beta chain) sequence. Its antigen is currently unknown. The read ends 3 residues shy of where the CDR3 ends; the end is completed using the germline J gene. The sample is drawn from a study of T cells in women clearing cervical HPV infection. Whole-study findings and limits: Associations may precede or follow infection; HPV-specific or memory T cells were not isolated.

Libraries were prepared by immunoSEQ multiplex PCR; TCRdb keeps only in-frame clonotypes and omits some of them. Its table records tens of thousands of clones. The CDR3 is made up of 16 amino acids. Germline assignment: CDR1 MDHEN and CDR2 SYDVKM. V shed 6 bases, J shed 0 bases, and the junction held 9 bases outside the gene matches. The sequence came from a woman aged 18 to 75 with a cervical HPV16 infection that either progressed to CIN3+ or cleared (not recorded which). Material for sequencing was blood buffy coat. The V gene is TRBV28, the J gene TRBJ2-3, with 7 bases aligning to TRBD2. CDR3 sequence reads: CASRSASGRSTDTQYF. The sequenced CDR3 bases are TGTGCCAGCAGATCTGCTAGCGGACGTAGCACAGATACG.